The sequence of this T cell receptor (beta chain) was determined in a study of Ad26.COV2.S vaccination and SARS-CoV-2 variants. Overall study context: In the study, Ad26.COV2.S was injected intramuscularly once, or twice 56 days apart.

The assay was immunoSEQ multiplex PCR, and TCRdb's table has in-frame clones only and misses some. The data contain roughly 320,000 clones, just over 85% of them singletons. In germline, CDR1 is KGHSH, CDR2 LQKENI. V shed 0 bases, J shed 8 bases, and the junction held 11 bases outside the gene matches. The CDR3 extends over 18 amino acids. The treatment is: 15 to 20 received Ad26.COV2.S at low or high dose, single or two shots; 5 received placebo; per-sample allocation not given. Samples were taken on day 63 after the first vaccine or placebo injection. What was given as vaccine was an Ad26 vector encoding Wuhan-strain SARS-CoV-2 spike. A word on this clone: Its target is not known.

Study results and caveats: Placebo recipients trailed vaccine recipients in spike-specific TCR breadth.

This TCR came from a person aged 18-65 years who received the Ad26.COV2.S COVID-19 vaccine or a placebo. The chain is built from TRBV18 and TRBJ2-1; TRBD2 matches 12 bases. Sequencing used peripheral blood, obtained in a trial of Ad26.COV2.S vaccine versus placebo. Written as DNA, the CDR3 is TGTGCCAGCTCACCACCGGGGAGGCTAGCGGGGGGGCACGATGAGCAGTTCTTC. Protein sequence: CASSPPGRLAGGHDEQFF.